Shown below are 32 T cell receptor beta chains from a single sample sequenced in a study of blood T cell repertoires in COVID-19. The table came from immunoSEQ multiplex PCR; TCRdb's copy has only in-frame clones and leaves some out. The repertoire holds approximately 52,000 clones, with about 85% as singletons. Sequencing was done on a sample of peripheral blood. These receptors came from a human donor in a cohort sampled during active COVID-19.

J is TRBJ2-7 and V is TRBV6-2 or TRBV6-3; D remains ambiguous. There are 15 residues in the CDR3. Germline CDR1 is MNHEY and CDR2 is SVGEGT. Trimming cost V 2 bases and J 0 bases, with 11 bases left between them. CDR3 coding DNA: TGTGCCAGCAGTTACGTGCGGTGGAGCTCCTACGAGCAGTACTTC. Translating it yields CASSYVRWSSYEQYF.

The rearrangement links TRBV5-1 to TRBJ2-7; D remains ambiguous. Trimming removed 4 bases from V and 1 base from J, with 12 bases in between. This CDR3 has 14 amino acids. Germline V lookup: CDR1 SGHRS, CDR2 YFSETQ. CDR3 loop: CASSLRQSSYEQYF. CDR3 nucleotides: TGCGCCAGCAGCCTACGACAAAGTTCCTACGAGCAGTACTTC. Full variable domain (missing parts from reference TRBV5-1 and TRBJ2-7): KAGVTQTPRYLIKTRGQQVTLSCSPISGHRSVSWYQQTPGQGLQFLFEYFSETQRNKGNFPGRFSGRQFSNSRSEMNVSTLELGDSALYLCASSLRQSSYEQYFGPGTRLTVT.

V and J are TRBV28 and TRBJ2-1; 9 nucleotides match TRBD2. This CDR3 comprises 17 residues. V was pared by 4 bases and J by 4 bases, with 11 bases of the junction left unmatched. In germline, CDR1 is MDHEN, CDR2 SYDVKM. The CDR3 sequence: CASSSTRTSEHYNEQFF. CDR3 nucleotides: TGTGCCAGCAGTTCTACCCGGACTAGCGAACATTACAATGAGCAGTTCTTC.

The gene calls are TRBV28 and TRBJ2-7, with 8 bases identical to TRBD1. V lost 5 bases, J lost 5 bases, and 11 bases stayed unmatched. CDR3 length equals 15 residues. From germline, CDR1 is MDHEN and CDR2 SYDVKM. Written as DNA, the CDR3 is TGTGCCAGCAGTGACCTGACAGGGGTAGTCCACGAGCAGTACTTC. Its protein product is CASSDLTGVVHEQYF.

This rearrangement joins TRBV9 to TRBJ1-1, with a weak D call TRBD1 (6 bases). Deletions cut 3 bases from V and 1 base from J, with 10 bases between. The CDR3 is 14 residues long. The germline V gene has CDR1 SGDLS and CDR2 YYNGEE. The CDR3 here is CASSAGQTNTEAFF. CDR3 coding DNA: TGTGCCAGCAGCGCTGGACAGACGAACACTGAAGCTTTCTTT.

V gene TRBV7-2 combines with J gene TRBJ2-1, with 12 bases aligning to TRBD2. J gave up 3 bases and V 4 bases, and 4 bases lay outside the gene matches. CDR1 SGHTA and CDR2 FQGNSA come from the germline V gene. This CDR3 contains 16 residues. CDR3 loop: CASSSRTSGNYNEQFF. The CDR3 DNA reads as TGTGCCAGCAGCTCTCGGACTAGCGGGAACTACAATGAGCAGTTCTTC.

In its sample, this clone was seen once. V and J are TRBV27 and TRBJ1-1, with a weak D call TRBD1 (5 bases). Germline CDR1 reads MNHEY; CDR2 reads SMNVEV (reference sequence). V lost 6 bases and J lost 1, with 12 bases in between. The CDR3 covers 14 residues. This CDR3 reads CASRRGGGNTEAFF. CDR3 bases: TGTGCCAGCAGGCGGGGTGGGGGGAACACTGAAGCTTTCTTT.

This clone was found a few times. The junction differs from germline at one of its ends, possibly a read error. This chain uses TRBV3-1 (or the pseudogene TRBV3-2) with TRBJ2-7; 13 bases are a match to TRBD2. Germline V gene sequence: CDR1 LGHDT, CDR2 YNNKEL (reference sequence). The CDR3 length is 12 residues. CDR3 DNA: TGTGCCAGCAGTTCCGGGACTAGCGGGATCCTCTTC. Its translation is CASSSGTSGILF.

This clone was counted a single time. The rearrangement uses TRBV5-6 and TRBJ2-5; 15 nucleotides line up with TRBD2. The CDR3 has 17 residues. Germline V lookup: CDR1 SGHDT, CDR2 YYEEEE. With V trimmed by 4 bases and J by 4 bases, 8 bases remained unmatched. This chain's CDR3 is CASSPRTSGRGGETQYF. The CDR3 DNA reads as TGTGCCAGCAGCCCACGGACTAGCGGGAGGGGGGGAGAGACCCAGTACTTC.

The V call is TRBV5-8, the J call TRBJ2-3, with 16 bases that match TRBD2. V lost 7 bases, J lost 0 bases, and 5 bases stayed unmatched. The CDR3 extends over 17 amino acids. Germline V CDR1 and CDR2: SGHTS, YDEGEE. Here the CDR3 DNA reads TGTGCCAGCCCCACGGGACTAGCGGGAGGGAGCACAGATACGCAGTATTTT. Translating it yields CASPTGLAGGSTDTQYF.

The chain recombines TRBV11-1 with TRBJ2-1; 7 nucleotides align to TRBD2. Germline-derived CDR1 and CDR2 are SGHAT and FQDESV (reference sequence). The CDR3 is 15 residues long. Trimming cost V 6 bases and J 4 bases; bases outside gene matches: 9. The CDR3 is CASSPRELYYNEQFF. The DNA for the CDR3 is TGTGCCAGCAGTCCGCGGGAGTTATATTACAATGAGCAGTTCTTC. Based on the CDR3 plus reference TRBV11-1 and TRBJ2-1, the full variable domain is EAEVAQSPRYKITEKSQAVAFWCDPISGHATLYWYRQILGQGPELLVQFQDESVVDDSQLPKDRFSAERLKGVDSTLKIQPAELGDSAMYLCASSPRELYYNEQFFGPGTRLTVL.

The chain has TRBV28 and TRBJ2-7; 8 positions agree with TRBD1. The CDR3 contains 15 residues. J gave up 2 bases and V 7 bases, and 10 bases lay outside the gene matches. Germline V gene data show CDR1 as MDHEN and CDR2 as SYDVKM. CDR3 sequence reads: CASKPQDRVAYEQYF. Written as DNA, the CDR3 is TGTGCCAGCAAACCCCAGGACAGGGTGGCCTACGAGCAGTACTTC.

This sequence joins TRBV7-9 and TRBJ1-1; possible D gene TRBD1, 5 bases. The V and J ends lost 5 bases and 5 bases respectively, with 15 bases between them. CDR1 is SEHNR and CDR2 is FQNEAQ in the germline V gene (reference sequence). The CDR3 loop spans 14 amino acids. The CDR3 reads CASSQDIGGTEAFF. CDR3 coding DNA: TGTGCCAGCAGCCAGGACATAGGAGGGACTGAAGCTTTCTTT.

The chain is built from TRBV7-9 and TRBJ2-3; 8 bases are a match to TRBD2. Trimming at V came to 6 bases and at J to 2 bases, leaving 10 bases not matched to a gene. The V gene's germline CDR1 is SEHNR and CDR2 FQNEAQ (reference sequence). The CDR3 runs to 16 residues. DNA of the CDR3: TGTGCCAGCAGTCGACGACTAGCGCTCTTCACAGATACGCAGTATTTT. Translation: CASSRRLALFTDTQYF. Looking up the rest from reference TRBV7-9 and TRBJ2-3 gives the full variable domain: DTGVSQNPRHKITKRGQNVTFRCDPISEHNRLYWYRQTLGQGPEFLTYFQNEAQLEKSRLLSDRFSAERPKGSFSTLEIQRTEQGDSAMYLCASSRRLALFTDTQYFGPGTRLTVL.

The chain has TRBV28 and TRBJ2-7; 10 nucleotides agree with TRBD2. CDR1 and CDR2 from the germline V gene are MDHEN and SYDVKM. V was clipped by 4 bases and J by 4 bases; unmatched bases: 10. This CDR3 has 16 amino acids. CDR3 DNA sequence: TGTGCCAGCAGTTCCCCTCGTAGCGGGAGGCTTTACGAGCAGTACTTC. As protein: CASSSPRSGRLYEQYF.

A single count supports this clone. The rearrangement joins TRBV10-3 to TRBJ1-5; maybe TRBD1 (6 bases). V lost 3 bases, J lost 0 bases, and 9 bases lay in between. Germline V lookup: CDR1 ENHRY, CDR2 SYGVKD. This CDR3 is built from 15 residues. CDR3 sequence: CAISETGPSNQPQHF. The CDR3 DNA is TGTGCCATCAGTGAAACAGGGCCTAGCAATCAGCCCCAGCATTTT.

This rearrangement joins TRBV9 to TRBJ2-1; 9 nucleotides match TRBD2. Germline assignment: CDR1 SGDLS and CDR2 YYNGEE. CDR3 length: 14 residues. Trimming at V came to 4 bases and at J to 3 bases, leaving 2 bases not matched to a gene. CDR3: CASSLTSGYNEQFF. The CDR3 DNA sequence: TGTGCCAGCAGCCTGACTAGCGGCTACAATGAGCAGTTCTTC. The whole variable domain, filled in from reference TRBV9 and TRBJ2-1, reads DSGVTQTPKHLITATGQRVTLRCSPRSGDLSVYWYQQSLDQGLQFLIQYYNGEERAKGNILERFSAQQFPDLHSELNLSSLELGDSALYFCASSLTSGYNEQFFGPGTRLTVL.

The chain combines TRBV4-1 with TRBJ2-3; 7 positions match TRBD2. The germline gives CDR1 MGHRA, CDR2 YSYEKL. CDR3 length equals 15 residues. V trimming: 4 bases; J trimming: 6 bases; junction bases outside the gene matches: 10. The CDR3 here is CASSRGLVGPDTQYF. The CDR3 DNA reads as TGCGCCAGCAGCCGCGGACTAGTAGGTCCCGATACGCAGTATTTT.

V is TRBV11-3 and J is TRBJ2-1, with 8 bases aligning to TRBD2. CDR3 size: 15 residues. Germline assignment: CDR1 SGHNT and CDR2 YENEEA. The V gene end was trimmed by 5 bases and the J gene end by 7 bases; junction bases not matched to a gene: 10. CDR3 sequence: CASSLREGGTNEQFF. Here the CDR3 DNA reads TGTGCCAGCAGCCTACGGGAGGGGGGCACGAATGAGCAGTTCTTC.

This chain connects TRBV5-5 to TRBJ2-1; TRBD2 agrees at 7 bases. The CDR3 is 15 amino acids. V lost 0 bases, J lost 3 bases, and 3 bases stayed unmatched. Germline CDR1 reads SGHKS; CDR2 reads YYEKEE (reference sequence). In DNA, the CDR3 is TGTGCCAGCAGCTTGGACCAGCGGGGCTACAATGAGCAGTTCTTC. Translated: CASSLDQRGYNEQFF.

This chain links TRBV28 with TRBJ2-7, with D uncertain. Germline CDR1 is MDHEN and CDR2 is SYDVKM. V shed 6 bases and J shed 5 bases, with 5 bases lying between them. The CDR3 extends over 10 amino acids. The CDR3 is CASSYHEQYF. In nucleotides, the CDR3 is TGTGCCAGCAGCTACCACGAGCAGTACTTC.

The chain employs TRBV3-1 (or the pseudogene TRBV3-2) and TRBJ2-7, with D possibly matching TRBD1 (6 bases). Germline CDR1 is LGHDT and CDR2 is YNNKEL (reference sequence). V gave up 5 bases and J gave up 2 bases, with 13 bases separating them. The CDR3 extends over 14 amino acids. DNA of the CDR3: TGTGCCAGCAGCTCCAGGGGTGAGACCTACGAGCAGTACTTC. Amino acids: CASSSRGETYEQYF.

The chain combines TRBV7-2 with TRBJ1-1, with D unresolved. The CDR3 extends over 12 amino acids. V was clipped by 5 bases and J by 6 bases, with 10 bases between them. CDR1 and CDR2 (germline): SGHTA, FQGNSA. The CDR3 region is CASSAALPEAFF. CDR3 in DNA: TGTGCCAGCAGCGCGGCCCTACCTGAAGCTTTCTTT.

The chain links TRBV20-1 to TRBJ2-3; D not certain. V shed 3 bases and J shed 3 bases, with 4 bases lying between them. CDR3 length equals 11 residues. Germline V CDR1 and CDR2: DFQATT, SNEGSKA (reference sequence). The CDR3, as DNA: TGCAGTGCTAGGGCTACAGATACGCAGTATTTT. This codes for CSARATDTQYF.

CDR3 in DNA: TGCAGTGCTAGTTTCCCCGGACATCTCAATGAAAAACTGTTTTTT. Protein sequence: CSASFPGHLNEKLFF. The chain is built from TRBV20-1 and TRBJ1-4; TRBD1 might be the D (5 bases). Deletions cut 3 bases from V and 5 bases from J, with 16 bases between. This CDR3 comprises 15 residues. Germline CDR1 is DFQATT and CDR2 is SNEGSKA (reference sequence).

The J gene is TRBJ1-2, the V gene TRBV4-1; D call uncertain. The V end was cut by 3 bases, the J end by 3 bases, with 11 bases between. Germline V CDR1 and CDR2: MGHRA, YSYEKL. The CDR3 length is 14 residues. This CDR3 is CASSQATGYYGYTF. Here the CDR3 DNA reads TGCGCCAGCAGCCAGGCCACGGGTTACTATGGCTACACCTTC.

The gene calls are TRBV11-2 and TRBJ1-1; no clear D gene. Per the germline V gene, CDR1 is SGHAT and CDR2 is FQNNGV. V was shortened by 4 bases and J by 0 bases, with 9 bases between the two germline ends. There are 14 residues in the CDR3. Here the CDR3 reads CASSSSLLNTEAFF. For the CDR3, the DNA is TGTGCCAGCAGCTCTAGTTTATTGAACACTGAAGCTTTCTTT.

This rearrangement joins TRBV4-3 to TRBJ2-1; D is possibly TRBD2 (5 bases). The CDR3 totals 13 residues. V shed 4 bases and J shed 7 bases, with 11 bases lying between them. Germline V gives CDR1 LGHNA, CDR2 YSLEER. The CDR3 reads CASSPQEGNEQFF. The CDR3, as DNA: TGCGCCAGCAGCCCTCAAGAGGGAAATGAGCAGTTCTTC.

J is TRBJ1-2 and V is TRBV6-5; TRBD1 agrees at 8 bases. Germline lookup yields CDR1 MNHEY and CDR2 SVGAGI. CDR3 length equals 13 residues. Losses at the gene ends were 0 bases for V and 8 bases for J; bases not matched to a gene: 2. CDR3 residues: CASSYSTGEGYTF. Written as DNA, the CDR3 is TGTGCCAGCAGTTACTCGACAGGGGAAGGCTACACCTTC.

This clone was seen only once. V is TRBV5-6 and J is TRBJ2-2; 7 bases line up with TRBD2. Germline CDR1 SGHDT, CDR2 YYEEEE. Trimming at V came to 3 bases and at J to 1 base, leaving 15 bases not matched to a gene. The CDR3 has 19 amino acids. In nucleotides, the CDR3 is TGTGCCAGCAGCTATTTGGGGGGAGCGGGACTCCTGAACACCGGGGAGCTGTTTTTT. Translation gives CASSYLGGAGLLNTGELFF.

This chain joins TRBV19 and TRBJ2-3; D is ambiguous. Germline V lookup: CDR1 LNHDA, CDR2 SQIVND (reference sequence). Trimming stripped 6 bases from V and 2 bases from J, with 12 bases between. This CDR3 is built from 14 residues. The CDR3 loop is CASRGRKITDTQYF. CDR3 sequence (DNA): TGTGCCAGTAGGGGCCGAAAAATCACAGATACGCAGTATTTT.

This clone was recorded only once. The chain couples TRBV28 to TRBJ1-5; 9 bases align to TRBD1. Germline V lookup: CDR1 MDHEN, CDR2 SYDVKM. The CDR3 runs to 14 residues. Trimming at V came to 6 bases and at J to 6 bases, leaving 6 bases not matched to a gene. CDR3 in DNA: TGTGCCAGCAGGGGGGGACAGGGAATTCAGCCCCAGCATTTT. Its protein is CASRGGQGIQPQHF.